One sample yielded the 15 T cell receptor delta chains listed below, sequenced in a study of gamma-delta chains in newborns, infants, children. TCRdb fed the reads to CATT. The table lists about 3,800 delta-chain clones, around 2% of them singletons, with about 9.3% in the top ten. The sequencing sample was made of blood. The receptors were sampled from a child who was a newborn, infant or young child, either healthy, febrile or measles-vaccinated (not recorded which).

As concerns this clone: A much more abundant neighbour one base away suggests this may be a read error. J is TRDJ3 and V is TRDV2; 11 nucleotides match TRDD3. CDR3 length: 17 amino acids. Germline CDR1 and CDR2: GEAIGNYY and EKD. The CDR3, as DNA: TGTGCCTGTGACACCGCTGGGGGATACTGGGACACCCGACAGGTGTTTTTC. Translating it yields CACDTAGGYWDTRQVFF.

As to this clone: The junction differs from germline at one of its ends, possibly a read error. V is TRDV2 and J is TRDJ3, with TRDD3 identical over 9 bases. The CDR3 sequence is 19 residues long. Germline V gene data show CDR1 as GEAIGNYY and CDR2 as EKD. The CDR3 bases are TGTGCCTGTGACAAAATACTGGGGGAGCTCTCCTGGGACACCGGACAGATGTTTTTC. Translated, it gives CACDKILGELSWDTGQMFF.

Only a few counts were recorded for this clone. This chain connects TRDV2 to TRDJ3, with 12 bases aligning to TRDD3. The germline CDR1 and CDR2 sequences are GEAIGNYY and EKD. Trimming at V came to 3 bases and at J to 2 bases, leaving 4 bases not matched to a gene. This CDR3 contains 18 residues. CDR3 protein: CACDLLGDTPWDTRQMFF. DNA for the CDR3: TGTGCCTGTGACCTACTGGGGGATACCCCCTGGGACACCCGACAGATGTTTTTC.

This clone was seen only a few times. The chain carries TRDV2 and TRDJ1; D is possibly TRDD1 (5 bases). Germline CDR1 and CDR2: GEAIGNYY and EKD. Trimming removed 0 bases at V and 4 bases at J, with 11 bases between. CDR3 length: 14 amino acids. CDR3 sequence: CACDTGDNSDKLIF. Written as DNA, the CDR3 is TGTGCCTGTGACACCGGCGATAATAGCGATAAACTCATCTTT.

This clone was seen only a few times. The chain carries TRDV1 and TRDJ1; 10 nucleotides match TRDD3. The CDR3 extends over 23 amino acids. The ends lost 0 bases at V and 3 bases at J; junction bases unmatched: 25. CDR1 is TSWWSYY, CDR2 QGS, per germline. This CDR3 reads CALGELSPILRLGDKGGSDKLIF. The CDR3 bases are TGTGCTCTTGGGGAACTTTCCCCCATCCTACGGCTGGGGGATAAAGGCGGCTCCGATAAACTCATCTTT.

In its sample, this clone was seen a few times. The J gene is TRDJ3, the V gene TRDV2; the match to TRDD3 covers 11 bases. The CDR3 consists of 20 residues. Trimming at V came to 0 bases and at J to 0 bases, leaving 6 bases not matched to a gene. Germline assignment: CDR1 GEAIGNYY and CDR2 EKD. This chain's CDR3 is CACDTVGDTYSSWDTRQMFF. For the CDR3, the DNA is TGTGCCTGTGACACCGTGGGGGATACGTATAGCTCCTGGGACACCCGACAGATGTTTTTC.

A word on this clone: Compared with germline, one end of the junction differs, possibly owing to a read error. This CDR3 is also generated by other DNA sequences in the sample. The chain uses TRDV2 and TRDJ2; D is undetermined. This CDR3 is built from 12 residues. Germline CDR1 GEAIGNYY, CDR2 EKD. The CDR3, as DNA: TGTGCCTGTGACTCATTGACGGCACAACTCTTCTTT. Its protein is CACDSLTAQLFF.

This clone was found a few times. With a far larger clone one base away, a read error is the likely cause. The sample carries other DNA sequences with the same CDR3. CDR3 residues: CACDTGGYTDKLIF. The CDR3 region has the DNA TGTGCCTGTGACACTGGGGGATACACCGATAAACTCATCTTC. The rearrangement uses TRDV2 and TRDJ1; 10 bases fit TRDD3. CDR3 length equals 14 residues. The germline V gene encodes CDR1 GEAIGNYY and CDR2 EKD.

As regards this clone: Given a much more abundant clone one base away, this may be a read error. Within the sample, other DNA sequences also encode this same CDR3. The chain employs TRDV2 and TRDJ2, with D possibly matching TRDD1 (5 bases). CDR1 and CDR2 from the germline V gene are GEAIGNYY and EKD. The CDR3 runs to 15 residues. In DNA, the CDR3 is TGTGCCTGCGACACTAAAATAAACCCGACAGCACAACTCTTCTTT. Translated: CACDTKINPTAQLFF.

Details on this clone: A far larger clone differs by one base, so this is likely a read error. The chain is built from TRAV29/DV5 and TRDJ1; TRDD3 agrees at 7 bases. The junction had 9 bases not matched to a gene; V was cut back by 0 bases and J by 4 bases. Germline CDR1 NSMFDY, CDR2 ISSIKDK. The CDR3 totals 15 residues. CDR3: CAASESPRGIDKLIF. The CDR3 nucleotides read TGTGCAGCAAGCGAATCCCCCCGGGGGATCGATAAACTCATCTTT.

The chain employs TRDV2 and TRDJ3, with TRDD3 matching 9 bases. Germline CDR1 reads GEAIGNYY; CDR2 reads EKD. The CDR3 runs to 19 residues. Trimming removed 3 bases from V and 0 bases from J; junction bases left unmatched: 8. The CDR3 protein is CACDVLGDRSSWDTRQMFF. The CDR3 nucleotides are TGTGCCTGTGACGTACTGGGGGACCGGAGCTCCTGGGACACCCGACAGATGTTTTTC.

A few counts support this clone. Given a far larger clone just one base away, this is likely a sequencing read error. The sample has other DNA sequences that encode this CDR3 too. The chain recombines TRDV2 with TRDJ3; D uncertain. The CDR3 sequence is 16 residues long. Germline V gene sequence: CDR1 GEAIGNYY, CDR2 EKD. The V gene lost 7 bases and the J gene lost 6 bases, with 18 bases spanning the gap. CDR3 nucleotide sequence: TGTGCCTGCGACTCATTACTCCTCCTGGACACCCGACAGATGTTTTTC. The encoded protein is CACDSLLLLDTRQMFF.

Sample share makes this clone medium-sized. The rearrangement links TRDV1 to TRDJ1; D is perhaps TRDD2 (6 bases). The CDR3 has 18 residues. Germline V gives CDR1 TSWWSYY, CDR2 QGS. V was clipped by 0 bases and J by 0 bases, with 17 bases between them. The CDR3 spells CALGELILRPFYTDKLIF. CDR3 sequence (DNA): TGTGCTCTTGGGGAACTAATCCTACGCCCCTTCTACACCGATAAACTCATCTTT.

This clone was picked up a small number of times. A far larger clone differs by one base, so this is likely a read error. This chain joins TRDV2 and TRDJ1; possibly TRDD3 for D (6 bases). Per the germline V gene, CDR1 is GEAIGNYY and CDR2 is EKD. This CDR3 is built from 15 residues. CDR3 region: CARDTVGAYTDKLIF. In nucleotides, the CDR3 is TGTGCCCGTGACACGGTGGGGGCGTACACCGATAAACTCATCTTT.

As concerns this clone: Just one base apart from a much larger clone, this may be a read error. This CDR3 is also generated by other DNA sequences in the sample. The chain is built from TRDV3 and TRDJ2, with 10 bases aligning to TRDD3. Germline V gives CDR1 TVYSNPD, CDR2 GDNSRS (reference sequence). The CDR3 is 16 amino acids. CDR3 protein: CAFEGTGGSLTAQLFF. The CDR3 bases are TGTGCCTTTGAAGGTACTGGGGGATCTTTGACGGCACAACTCTTCTTT.